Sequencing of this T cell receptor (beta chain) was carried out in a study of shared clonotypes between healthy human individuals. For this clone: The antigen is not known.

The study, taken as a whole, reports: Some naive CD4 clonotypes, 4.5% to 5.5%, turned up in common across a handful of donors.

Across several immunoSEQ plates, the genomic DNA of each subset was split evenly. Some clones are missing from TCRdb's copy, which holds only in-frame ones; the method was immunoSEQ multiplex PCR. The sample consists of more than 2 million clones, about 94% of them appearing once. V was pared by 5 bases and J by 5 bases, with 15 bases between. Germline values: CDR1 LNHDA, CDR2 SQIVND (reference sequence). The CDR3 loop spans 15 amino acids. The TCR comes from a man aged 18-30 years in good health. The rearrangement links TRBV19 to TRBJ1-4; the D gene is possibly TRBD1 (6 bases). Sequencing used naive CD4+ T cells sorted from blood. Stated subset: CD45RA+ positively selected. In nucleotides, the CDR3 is TGTGCCAGTAGTCCGGGGGCAGGGCCGAATGAAAAACTGTTTTTT. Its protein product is CASSPGAGPNEKLFF. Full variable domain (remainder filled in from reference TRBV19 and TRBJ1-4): DGGITQSPKYLFRKEGQNVTLSCEQNLNHDAMYWYRQDPGQGLRLIYYSQIVNDFQKGDIAEGYSVSREKKESFPLTVTSAQKNPTAFYLCASSPGAGPNEKLFFGSGTQLSVL.